A single sample gave rise to the 2 T cell receptor beta chains below, sequenced in a study of T-cell memory formation after mild COVID-19. One entry per CDR3 protein results from TCRdb running MiXCR on the 5' RACE reads. The sample shows about 340,000 distinct CDR3 sequences, roughly an eighth of them seen only once. Sequencing used PBMCs or a T cell subset sorted from them (not recorded which). The receptors stem from a man aged 18 to 30 who had mild COVID-19 (a few samples of this study predate the infection). Cell type and time point are not known.

The chain employs TRBV7-2 and TRBJ1-1, with D possibly matching TRBD1 (6 bases). The V gene's germline CDR1 is SGHTA and CDR2 FQGNSA. The V end lost 1 base, the J end lost 0 bases, and 12 bases lay between the germline ends. This CDR3 is 16 amino acids long. In DNA form, the CDR3 reads TGTGCCAGCAGCTTAGGGTACGGGGGCATGAACACTGAAGCTTTCTTT. It encodes CASSLGYGGMNTEAFF.

The V and J genes are TRBV6-6 and TRBJ1-4; D remains ambiguous. The V end lost 2 bases, the J end lost 8 bases, and 12 bases lay between the germline ends. CDR3 size: 14 residues. Germline V gene data show CDR1 as MNHNY and CDR2 as SVGAGI (reference sequence). As DNA, the CDR3 is TGTGCCAGCAGTTACCTTACAGACCGAGAAAAACTGTTTTTT. This gives the protein CASSYLTDREKLFF.